These T cell receptor beta chains were read from a single sample in a study of T cell responses to AZD1222 COVID-19 vaccine. TCRdb's copy holds only in-frame clones and misses some; the assay was immunoSEQ multiplex PCR. The repertoire consists of over 120,000 clones, with around 87% occurring once and the leading ten covering 1.5% to 2%. The material sequenced was peripheral blood, taken on day 0 of AZD1222 vaccination. The origin of the receptors is an adult in good health. The CDR3 runs from the conserved cysteine through the conserved F or W. Rows may omit the clone size; those that give it use once, few, many or a size class.

abundance	v_gene	j_gene	CDR3aa
NA	TRBV5-5	TRBJ2-3	CASSLAAGAQGTDTQYF
NA	TRBV2	TRBJ2-2	CASRMDRVGTGELFF
NA	TRBV2	TRBJ2-3	CASSKLAGVADTQYF
NA	TRBV6-5	TRBJ1-2	CASGKPRDRHYGYTF
NA	TRBV2	TRBJ1-6	CASSEEGQKGSPLHF
NA	TRBV6-5	TRBJ1-5	CASSYIRGQPQHF
NA	TRBV9	TRBJ2-7	CASSPPSYEQYF
NA	TRBV5-5	TRBJ2-7	CASGLAGAYEQYF
NA	TRBV5-1	TRBJ1-2	CASSLDESGLNYGYTF
NA	TRBV3-1/TRBV3-2	TRBJ2-3	CASSQVGGSGRTDTQYF
NA	TRBV2	TRBJ1-5	CASRGDGGGNQPQHF
NA	TRBV7-3	TRBJ2-2	CASSLTRETGELFF
NA	TRBV9	TRBJ1-2	CASSVGSAQIYGYTF
NA	TRBV7-2	TRBJ1-1	CASSLKAAGTEAFF
NA	TRBV6-1	TRBJ1-4	CASSDKINSFTNEKLFF
NA	TRBV3-1/TRBV3-2	TRBJ2-7	CATRSGGGGYEQYF
NA	TRBV14	TRBJ1-1	CASSQDMNTEAFF
NA	TRBV7-2	TRBJ2-5	CASRRTPQETQYF
NA	TRBV19	TRBJ1-2	CASSTARTLYGYTF
NA	TRBV18	TRBJ2-6	CAQPGGANVLTF
NA	TRBV7-9	TRBJ2-1	CASSLGGRTDNEQFF
NA	TRBV7-8	TRBJ2-1	CASSPRAVNNEQFF
NA	TRBV5-1	TRBJ1-1	CASSVTEGTEAFF
few	TRBV10-3	TRBJ1-2	CAISESDNYGYTF
NA	TRBV10-1	TRBJ2-5	CASQGETQYF
NA	TRBV28	TRBJ2-1	CASRSRVSSYNEQFF
NA	TRBV19	TRBJ2-1	CASAALASTDNEQFF
NA	TRBV19	TRBJ1-1	CASSQQGSGTEAFF
NA	TRBV18	TRBJ2-2	CASSPWPGANTGELFF
NA	TRBV19	TRBJ1-2	CASSIDKHGNYGYTF
NA	TRBV30	TRBJ1-2	CAWGTGNYGYTF
NA	TRBV6-1	TRBJ1-5	CASSELPAGLNQPQHF
NA	TRBV30	TRBJ2-1	CAWSVDRLQQFF
NA	TRBV7-9	TRBJ1-2	CASSPNAGGRGDGYTF
NA	TRBV24-1	TRBJ2-1	CATVPGTSSPNEQFF
NA	TRBV27	TRBJ1-5	CASSPTGGTVPHQPQHF
NA	TRBV5-8	TRBJ2-7	CASSTGQGLALAGEQYF
NA	TRBV25-1	TRBJ1-4	CASSPQGANEKLFF
NA	TRBV3-1/TRBV3-2	TRBJ1-6	CASSQVNSPLHF
NA	TRBV6-6	TRBJ2-3	CASSSGVGTDTQYF
once	TRBV3-1/TRBV3-2	TRBJ2-1	CASSQGGPEQFF
NA	TRBV5-8	TRBJ1-2	CASSLSGYTF
once	TRBV27	TRBJ1-1	CASSPPGGSTEAFF
NA	TRBV6-5	TRBJ1-2	CASSYGASLITF
NA	TRBV5-1	TRBJ2-1	CASSDGWTPYNEQFF
NA	TRBV10-1	TRBJ2-1	CASGNSGYLNEQFF
NA	TRBV5-6	TRBJ1-6	CASNRFGQGDSPLHF
NA	TRBV18	TRBJ1-5	CASSPSTGRLGIQPQHF
NA	TRBV6-5	TRBJ1-5	CASRMGNQPQHF
NA	TRBV2	TRBJ1-5	CASSELTLDNQPQHF
NA	TRBV5-1	TRBJ1-1	CASSWQGQGTAEAFF
NA	TRBV19	TRBJ2-1	CASSWGSSYNEQFF
NA	TRBV9	TRBJ1-4	CASSVEGLFNEKLFF
once	TRBV2	TRBJ1-5	CASSATSSNQPQHF